The clone carrying this T cell receptor beta chain was counted at least ten times. The antigen is undetermined. On the day of bone marrow donation, the related graft donor provided peripheral blood. The data stem from a study of T cells after posttransplantation cyclophosphamide. The CDR3 length is 15 residues. Germline values: CDR1 WSHSY, CDR2 SAAADI. V dropped 2 bases and J dropped 7; count of bases not matched to a gene: 6. Notes on the study in general: Donor CD8+ memory clones often dominated recipient blood repertoires at later times. Recipient CMV seropositivity and CMV reactivation strongly tracked TRB clonality.

Sequenced by immunoSEQ multiplex PCR; TCRdb stores in-frame clones only, minus some. The profile covers 20,000 to 30,000 clones, none occurring a single time. Sequencing input: PBMCs. The receptor comes from a woman aged 50 to 60 in good health, CMV-negative, and a related stem cell transplant donor. The chain combines TRBV10-2 with TRBJ2-4; 9 bases are shared with TRBD1. As DNA, the CDR3 is TGCGCCAGCAGTGAGGGGGGAGACAGGGGGAACATTCAGTACTTC. Encoded protein: CASSEGGDRGNIQYF.